This record looks at one TCR beta chain sequence and its context. As yet, its antigen is unknown. The data are from a study of PD-1 blockade in mismatch repair-deficient tumors. As for the study in general: All were previously treated, progressing patients with about 11 mismatch repair-deficient cancer types. General study findings and limits: Rapid post-treatment expansion, then contraction, generally preceding radiologic response, marked tumor-resident clones.

V shed 5 bases and J 5 bases; nucleotides not matched to a gene: 12. Germline V gene lookup returns CDR1 SEHNR and CDR2 FQNEAQ (reference sequence). The CDR3 is made up of 15 amino acids. Generated by immunoSEQ multiplex PCR, the TCRdb table keeps only in-frame clones and is missing some. The table records roughly 50,000 clones, more than 75% of them present only once. Every patient had mismatch repair deficiency by PCR or immunohistochemistry. TCRs were sequenced from a few patients responding to pembrolizumab. The rearrangement joins TRBV7-9 to TRBJ2-7; 7 bases fit TRBD2. This TCR was sampled from an adult with mismatch repair-deficient cancer. Sequenced here: peripheral blood, sampled 4 weeks after starting pembrolizumab. The CDR3 DNA reads TGTGCCAGCAGCCGAGTTGCGGGAGCGGACGACGAGCAGTACTTC. The encoded protein is CASSRVAGADDEQYF.